A single sample gave rise to the 14 T cell receptor beta chains below, sequenced in a study of shared clonotypes between healthy human individuals. TCRdb keeps only in-frame clones here, not all; method: immunoSEQ multiplex PCR. The table records approximately 2.1 million clones, 90% to 95% of them present only once. The material sequenced was naive CD4+ T cells from PBMCs. Stated subset: CD45RA+ positively selected. These receptor sequences come from a man between 18 and 35 years old in good health. Some clones in this sample may be carry-over from other donors' samples.

The genes are TRBV5-1 and TRBJ2-5; D possibly uses TRBD1 or TRBD2 (5 bases each). Trimming pared 0 bases from V and 5 bases from J, leaving 17 bases between. This CDR3 is 16 amino acids long. Germline V gene data show CDR1 as SGHRS and CDR2 as YFSETQ. CDR3 sequence (DNA): TGCGCCAGCAGCTTGGAAGGTCCAGGGACGCGTGAGACCCAGTACTTC. The encoded protein is CASSLEGPGTRETQYF. Looking up the rest from reference TRBV5-1 and TRBJ2-5 gives the full variable domain: KAGVTQTPRYLIKTRGQQVTLSCSPISGHRSVSWYQQTPGQGLQFLFEYFSETQRNKGNFPGRFSGRQFSNSRSEMNVSTLELGDSALYLCASSLEGPGTRETQYFGPGTRLLVL.

This chain links TRBV29-1 with TRBJ2-7; D uncertain. Deletions cut 1 base from V and 6 bases from J, with 10 bases between. The CDR3 loop spans 12 amino acids. Per germline, CDR1 SQVTM and CDR2 ANQGSEA. The CDR3 loop reads CSVEGPVSEQYF. Written as DNA, the CDR3 is TGCAGCGTTGAAGGCCCAGTGAGCGAGCAGTACTTC.

The V call is TRBV7-9, the J call TRBJ2-7; possibly TRBD2 for D (5 bases). Germline CDR1 is SEHNR and CDR2 is FQNEAQ (reference sequence). Trimming stripped 5 bases from V and 5 bases from J, with 13 bases between. The CDR3 runs to 13 residues. CDR3 sequence reads: CASSELMGDEQYF. The CDR3 nucleotides read TGTGCCAGCAGCGAACTGATGGGAGACGAGCAGTACTTC.

This chain uses TRBV5-1 with TRBJ2-3; no clear D. The length of the CDR3 is 13 residues. CDR1 is SGHRS, CDR2 YFSETQ, per germline. Trimming took 1 base from V and 4 from J, leaving 7 bases between them. Here the CDR3 DNA reads TGCGCCAGCAGCTTGTCCCCCCCAGATACGCAGTATTTT. Its protein product is CASSLSPPDTQYF. The complete variable domain, with remaining parts taken from reference TRBV5-1 and TRBJ2-3, reads KAGVTQTPRYLIKTRGQQVTLSCSPISGHRSVSWYQQTPGQGLQFLFEYFSETQRNKGNFPGRFSGRQFSNSRSEMNVSTLELGDSALYLCASSLSPPDTQYFGPGTRLTVL.

V and J are TRBV5-1 and TRBJ2-2, with 9 positions matching TRBD1. The V gene's germline CDR1 is SGHRS and CDR2 YFSETQ. This CDR3 comprises 15 residues. Germline trimming cut 7 bases from V and 4 bases from J; bases unmatched to any gene: 8. CDR3 coding DNA: TGCGCCAGCCGTCCACTGACAGGGGGCACCGGGGAGCTGTTTTTT. It is translated as CASRPLTGGTGELFF.

In regard to this clone: Other DNA sequences in the same sample also yield this CDR3. The V call is TRBV7-3, the J call TRBJ2-1; D gene ambiguous. The CDR3 has 12 amino acids. Looked up from germline, CDR1 is SGHTA and CDR2 is FQGTGA. V was pared by 4 bases and J by 6 bases, with 7 bases between. The CDR3 bases are TGTGCCAGCAGCTACCTGGGCAATGAGCAGTTCTTC. It specifies CASSYLGNEQFF.

The rearrangement uses TRBV5-1 and TRBJ2-2, with D perhaps matching TRBD1 (6 bases). V shed 1 base and J shed 5 bases, with 12 bases lying between them. This CDR3 has 15 residues. Looked up from germline, CDR1 is SGHRS and CDR2 is YFSETQ. In nucleotides, the CDR3 is TGCGCCAGCAGCTTGTCGTCAGGGGTTACCGGGGAGCTGTTTTTT. Its translation: CASSLSSGVTGELFF.

The gene calls are TRBV7-9 and TRBJ1-2, with D perhaps TRBD1 (5 bases). The CDR3 is 12 amino acids. V gave up 4 bases and J gave up 6 bases, with 9 bases separating them. CDR1 SEHNR and CDR2 FQNEAQ come from the germline V gene (reference sequence). CDR3 residues: CASSSEGHGYTF. CDR3 nucleotides: TGTGCCAGCAGCTCGGAGGGACATGGCTACACCTTC.

The chain combines TRBV10-3 with TRBJ2-2; maybe TRBD1 (6 bases). The length of the CDR3 is 13 residues. CDR1 and CDR2 (germline): ENHRY, SYGVKD. V shed 5 bases and J shed 4 bases, with 8 bases lying between them. The CDR3 protein is CAISRTVTGELFF. DNA of the CDR3: TGTGCCATCAGTCGGACAGTCACCGGGGAGCTGTTTTTT.

The chain uses TRBV7-9 and TRBJ2-1; tentatively, D is TRBD2 (5 bases). Trimming removed 1 base at V and 0 bases at J, with 13 bases between. This CDR3 has 17 amino acids. Germline CDR1 is SEHNR and CDR2 is FQNEAQ (reference sequence). CDR3: CASSLVFGIPSYNEQFF. CDR3 bases: TGTGCCAGCAGCTTAGTGTTCGGGATACCCTCCTACAATGAGCAGTTCTTC.

The chain carries TRBV5-4 and TRBJ2-3; D is tentatively TRBD1 or TRBD2 (5 bases each). The CDR3 covers 15 residues. V was cut by 5 bases and J by 7 bases, with 20 bases left in between. Germline CDR1 is SGHNT and CDR2 is YYREEE (reference sequence). The CDR3 here is CASRGAGQAIHTQYF. The CDR3 bases are TGTGCCAGCAGGGGAGCAGGGCAAGCAATACATACGCAGTATTTT.

The chain links TRBV9 to TRBJ2-3; 7 bases align to TRBD1. CDR1 is SGDLS, CDR2 YYNGEE, per germline. Trimming removed 3 bases from V and 1 base from J; junction bases left unmatched: 5. This CDR3 contains 15 residues. The CDR3 protein is CASSAPGTGTDTQYF. The CDR3 nucleotides are TGTGCCAGCAGCGCGCCCGGGACAGGCACAGATACGCAGTATTTT.

This clone was detected only once. V gene TRBV28 combines with J gene TRBJ1-1; 10 bases are a match to TRBD1. The J segment lost 5 bases and the V segment lost 6 bases, leaving 9 bases of the junction unmatched. The CDR3 covers 15 residues. CDR1 and CDR2 (germline): MDHEN, SYDVKM. The CDR3 loop reads CASRTTGTGVTEAFF. Here the CDR3 DNA reads TGTGCCAGCAGAACAACCGGGACAGGGGTGACTGAAGCTTTCTTT.

The chain employs TRBV19 and TRBJ2-3; D possibly corresponds to TRBD2 (5 bases). Germline CDR1 and CDR2: LNHDA and SQIVND (reference sequence). CDR3 length: 13 amino acids. The V end lost 7 bases, the J end lost 4 bases, and 12 bases lay between the germline ends. The chain's CDR3 is CASNRGRADTQYF. The CDR3, as DNA: TGTGCCAGTAACCGGGGAAGAGCAGATACGCAGTATTTT.